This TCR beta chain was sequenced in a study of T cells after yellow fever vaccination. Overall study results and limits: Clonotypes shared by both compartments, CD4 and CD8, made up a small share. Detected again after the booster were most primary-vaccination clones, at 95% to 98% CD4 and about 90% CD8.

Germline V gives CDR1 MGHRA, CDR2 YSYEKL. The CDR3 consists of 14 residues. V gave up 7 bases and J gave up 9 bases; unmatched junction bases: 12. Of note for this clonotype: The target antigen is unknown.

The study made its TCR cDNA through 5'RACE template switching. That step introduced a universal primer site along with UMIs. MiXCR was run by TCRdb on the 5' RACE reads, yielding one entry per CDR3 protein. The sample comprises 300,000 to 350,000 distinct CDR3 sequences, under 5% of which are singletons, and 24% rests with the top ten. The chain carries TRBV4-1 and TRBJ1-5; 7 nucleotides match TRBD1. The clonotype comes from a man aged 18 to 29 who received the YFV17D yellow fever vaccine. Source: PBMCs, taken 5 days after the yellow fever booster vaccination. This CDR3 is CASKDRQGPGPQHF. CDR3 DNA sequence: TGCGCCAGCAAGGACAGGCAGGGGCCCGGGCCCCAGCATTTT.